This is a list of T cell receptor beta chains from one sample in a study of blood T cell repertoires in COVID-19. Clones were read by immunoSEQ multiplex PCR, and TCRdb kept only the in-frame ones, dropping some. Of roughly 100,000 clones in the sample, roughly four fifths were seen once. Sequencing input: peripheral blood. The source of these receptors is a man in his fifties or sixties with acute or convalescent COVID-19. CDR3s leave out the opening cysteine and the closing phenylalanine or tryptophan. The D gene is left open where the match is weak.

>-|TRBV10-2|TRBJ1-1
ASSEGQFTEAF
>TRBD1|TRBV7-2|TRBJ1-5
ASSSRQGDTSQPQH
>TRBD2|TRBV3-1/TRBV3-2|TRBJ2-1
ASSQGSGGWNEQF
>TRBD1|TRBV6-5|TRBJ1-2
ASSNPPGQGSGYT
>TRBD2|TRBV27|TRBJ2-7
ASSRREGREQY
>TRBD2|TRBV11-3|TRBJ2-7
ASSLGGAGDEQY
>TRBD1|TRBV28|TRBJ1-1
ASSRTGNTEAF
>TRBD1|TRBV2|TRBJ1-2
ASSRDRGGSGYT
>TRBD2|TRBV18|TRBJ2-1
ASSPGTSSYNEQF
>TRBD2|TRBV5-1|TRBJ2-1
ASSPLAGGFDEQF
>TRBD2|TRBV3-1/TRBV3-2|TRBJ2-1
ASSQGPAAGIYNEQF
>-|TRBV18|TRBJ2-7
ASSPYQPRTSSYEQY
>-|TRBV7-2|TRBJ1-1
ASSFRGNTEAF
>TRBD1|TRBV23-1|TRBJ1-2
ASSHRTGNGYT
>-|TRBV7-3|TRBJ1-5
ASRQNGENGHQPQH
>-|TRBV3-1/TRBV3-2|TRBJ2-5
ASSRLKETQY
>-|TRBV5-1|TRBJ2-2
ASSLSGGPGELF
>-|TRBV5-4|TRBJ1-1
ASTTTGKGQAF
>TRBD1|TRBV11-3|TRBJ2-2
ASSPAGTANTGELF
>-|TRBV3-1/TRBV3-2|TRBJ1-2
ASSPGQIPGYGYT
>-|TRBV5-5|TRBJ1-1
ASSWSRVGQAF
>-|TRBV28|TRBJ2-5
ASSWTRETQY
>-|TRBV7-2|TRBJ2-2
ASSLLGASNTGELF
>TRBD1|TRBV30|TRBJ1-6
AWSVPWTGISSPLH
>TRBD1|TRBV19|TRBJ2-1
ASSTTLEGQGAPSYNEQF
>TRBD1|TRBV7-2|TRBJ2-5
ASSPGQRETQY
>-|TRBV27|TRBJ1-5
ASRRDSYNQPQH
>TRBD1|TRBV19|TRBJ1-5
ASKQGQAVGQPQH
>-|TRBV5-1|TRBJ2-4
ASSLGAMIGNIQY
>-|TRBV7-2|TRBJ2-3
ASSLEGVSTDTQY
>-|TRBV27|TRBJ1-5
ASRLYRVLGNQPQH
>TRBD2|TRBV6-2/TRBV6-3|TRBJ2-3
ASSYSRSGGSRKDTQY
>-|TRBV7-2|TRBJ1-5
ASSLVGPGQFNQPQH
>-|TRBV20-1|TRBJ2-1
SAAGGNEQF
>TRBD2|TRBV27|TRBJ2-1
ASSLWASGNDEQF
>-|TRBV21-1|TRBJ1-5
ASSPKGTQH
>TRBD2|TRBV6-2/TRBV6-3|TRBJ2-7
ASSYSVQAGGPNSYEQY
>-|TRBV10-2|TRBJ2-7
ASSSGGRGNEQY
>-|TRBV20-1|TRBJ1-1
SASNPNRWGGGSGNTEAF
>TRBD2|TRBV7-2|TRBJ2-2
ASSPTGTSIGELF
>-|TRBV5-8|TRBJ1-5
ASSFRYSNQPQH
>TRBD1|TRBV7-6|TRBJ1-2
ASSLGTGGDLANGYT
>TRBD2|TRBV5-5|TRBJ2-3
ASGRLAETTDTQY
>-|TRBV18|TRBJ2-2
ASCPGHVTGELF
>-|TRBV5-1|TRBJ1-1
ASSLGQENTEAF
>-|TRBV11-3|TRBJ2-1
ASSLTGKYNEQF
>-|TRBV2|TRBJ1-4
ASSRTTSNEKLF
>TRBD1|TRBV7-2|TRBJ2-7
ASTQTGGFDEQY
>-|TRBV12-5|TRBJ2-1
ASGLPGIGNEQF